This TCR beta chain was documented in a study of T cells in Graves' hyperthyroidism and ophthalmopathy. Regions amplified from RNA transcripts were the TCR beta CDR3 regions. Using the HTBI primer set, a first-round RT-PCR was run on the TCR CDR3. TCRdb itself ran the multiplex PCR reads through MiXCR, one entry per CDR3 protein. The sample holds about 350,000 distinct CDR3 sequences, 15% to 20% seen once. Ten or more counts support this clonotype. Per the germline V gene, CDR1 is MGHRA and CDR2 is YSYEKL. V lost 1 base to trimming and J lost 4 bases; unmatched junction nucleotides: 9. This CDR3 comprises 17 residues.

Source material: blood. The sequence was obtained from a woman aged 18-29 years with Graves' hyperthyroidism. This sequence joins TRBV4-1 and TRBJ1-5; 8 bases line up with TRBD1. CDR3 loop: CASSQGPGRQGNQPQHF. CDR3 coding DNA: TGCGCCAGCAGCCAAGGACCTGGTCGACAGGGGAATCAGCCCCAGCATTTT.